This entry lists 10 T cell receptor beta chains sequenced from one sample in a study of blood T cell repertoires in COVID-19. Method: immunoSEQ multiplex PCR; TCRdb's copy keeps in-frame clones and lacks some. The profile shows some 390,000 clones, approximately 89% of them singletons. Material for sequencing was PBMCs or T cells enriched from blood (not recorded which). The receptor source for this set is a woman in her thirties who had recovered from COVID-19.

The V call is TRBV10-1, the J call TRBJ2-5; D gene uncertain. Per germline, CDR1 WNHNN and CDR2 SYGVQD (reference sequence). V lost 3 bases to trimming and J lost 4 bases, with 6 bases between them. There are 12 residues in the CDR3. CDR3: CASSDPGETQYF. CDR3 DNA: TGCGCCAGCAGTGATCCAGGAGAGACCCAGTACTTC.

The chain employs TRBV7-2 and TRBJ2-3, with TRBD2 identical over 13 bases. CDR3 length: 17 residues. V lost 5 bases to trimming and J lost 2 bases; unmatched junction nucleotides: 7. Germline V gene sequence: CDR1 SGHTA, CDR2 FQGNSA. CDR3 nucleotides: TGTGCCAGCAGCCGGGGGACTAGCGGGGTGTACACAGATACGCAGTATTTT. It encodes CASSRGTSGVYTDTQYF.

For this clone: Other DNA sequences in the same sample also yield this CDR3. J is TRBJ2-7 and V is TRBV28; possibly TRBD2 for D (5 bases). The length of the CDR3 is 14 residues. V dropped 7 bases and J dropped 0 bases, with 13 bases sitting between them. Per germline, CDR1 MDHEN and CDR2 SYDVKM. DNA for the CDR3: TGTGCCAGCACCCCAGGTGGAGGCTCCTACGAGCAGTACTTC. Translating gives CASTPGGGSYEQYF.

J is TRBJ1-1 and V is TRBV11-1, with 7 bases aligning to TRBD1. The CDR3 sequence is 15 residues long. Per the germline V gene, CDR1 is SGHAT and CDR2 is FQDESV (reference sequence). V lost 4 bases, J lost 10 bases, and 15 bases stayed unmatched. The DNA of the CDR3 is TGTGCCAGCAGCTCAGCCCGACAGGGAGACCAAAGAGCTTTCTTT. Translation: CASSSARQGDQRAFF.

A single count supports this clone. The rearrangement joins TRBV5-5 to TRBJ1-5; tentatively, D is TRBD1 (5 bases). Looked up from germline, CDR1 is SGHKS and CDR2 is YYEKEE (reference sequence). The CDR3 is 18 residues long. The germline V and J ends were trimmed by 1 base and 0 bases, with 17 bases remaining between them. The chain's CDR3 is CASSLRVRGEYSNQPQHF. The CDR3 bases are TGTGCCAGCAGCTTGCGGGTAAGGGGCGAATATAGCAATCAGCCCCAGCATTTT.

This clone has only one observation. V gene TRBV2 combines with J gene TRBJ2-4; a possible D gene is TRBD1 (5 bases). The germline CDR1 and CDR2 sequences are SNHLY and FYNNEI. This CDR3 spans 13 amino acids. Trimming stripped 7 bases from V and 5 bases from J, with 12 bases between. The DNA of the CDR3 is TGTGCCAGCAAAAGGGGTCGGGAAAACATTCAGTACTTC. Its translation is CASKRGRENIQYF.

The J gene is TRBJ1-1, the V gene TRBV2; 10 bases are a match to TRBD1. Germline assignment: CDR1 SNHLY and CDR2 FYNNEI. The CDR3 has 11 amino acids. The V gene end was trimmed by 7 bases and the J gene end by 10 bases; junction bases not matched to a gene: 3. Written as DNA, the CDR3 is TGTGCCAGCACCCGGACAGGGGGAGCTTTCTTT. It translates to CASTRTGGAFF.

The rearrangement joins TRBV4-1 to TRBJ2-7; D gene unclear. V lost 0 bases and J 0 bases, leaving 6 bases between the germline ends. The CDR3 is 14 amino acids. Germline V gene data show CDR1 as MGHRA and CDR2 as YSYEKL. In nucleotides, the CDR3 is TGCGCCAGCAGCCAAGAAGCCGTCTCCTACGAGCAGTACTTC. This sequence encodes CASSQEAVSYEQYF.

This clone was seen a few times. V usage is TRBV6-5 and J usage is TRBJ1-5; 7 nucleotides match TRBD1. Germline lookup yields CDR1 MNHEY and CDR2 SVGAGI. The CDR3 covers 13 residues. V shed 6 bases and J 7 bases; nucleotides not matched to a gene: 6. The CDR3 loop is CASRSSGGQPQHF. The CDR3 region has the DNA TGTGCCAGCAGGAGTTCAGGGGGACAGCCCCAGCATTTT.

This clone appeared many times. J is TRBJ2-7 and V is TRBV5-4; a weak D match, TRBD2 (5 bases). Per germline, CDR1 SGHNT and CDR2 YYREEE (reference sequence). Trimming stripped 4 bases from V and 6 bases from J, with 20 bases between. The CDR3 consists of 15 residues. CDR3 coding DNA: TGTGCCAGCAGCACCCCCGGAGGCAGCCCAGGCGAGCAGTACTTC. This codes for CASSTPGGSPGEQYF.